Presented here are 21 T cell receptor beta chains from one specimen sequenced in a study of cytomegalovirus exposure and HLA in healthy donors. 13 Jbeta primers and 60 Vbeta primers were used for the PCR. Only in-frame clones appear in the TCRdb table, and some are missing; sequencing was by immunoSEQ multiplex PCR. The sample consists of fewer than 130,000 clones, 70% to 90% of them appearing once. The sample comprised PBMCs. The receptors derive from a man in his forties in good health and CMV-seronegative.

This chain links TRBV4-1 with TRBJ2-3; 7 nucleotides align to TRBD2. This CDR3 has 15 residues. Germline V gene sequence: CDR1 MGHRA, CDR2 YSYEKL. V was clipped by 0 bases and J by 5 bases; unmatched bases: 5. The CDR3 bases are TGCGCCAGCAGCCAAGACCTGGCGGGGGTAGATACGCAGTATTTT. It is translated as CASSQDLAGVDTQYF.

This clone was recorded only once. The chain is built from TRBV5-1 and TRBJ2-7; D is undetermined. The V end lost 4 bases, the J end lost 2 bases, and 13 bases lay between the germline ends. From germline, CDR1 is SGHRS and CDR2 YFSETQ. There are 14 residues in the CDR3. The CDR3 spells CASSADTVTYEQYF. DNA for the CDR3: TGCGCCAGCAGCGCTGACACAGTAACCTACGAGCAGTACTTC.

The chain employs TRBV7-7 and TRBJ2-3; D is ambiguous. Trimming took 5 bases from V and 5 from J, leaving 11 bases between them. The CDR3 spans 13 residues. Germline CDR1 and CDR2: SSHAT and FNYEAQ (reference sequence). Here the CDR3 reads CASSPLSEDTQYF. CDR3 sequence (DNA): TGTGCCAGCAGCCCACTGTCCGAAGATACGCAGTATTTT.

The CDR3 coding sequence is TGTGCCATCCACGCAGAGACAGAGTCTGGCTACACCTTC. It specifies CAIHAETESGYTF. The chain combines TRBV10-3 with TRBJ1-2, with TRBD1 as a possible D gene (5 bases). V gave up 8 bases and J gave up 7 bases, with 17 bases separating them. Per the germline V gene, CDR1 is ENHRY and CDR2 is SYGVKD. CDR3 length: 13 amino acids.

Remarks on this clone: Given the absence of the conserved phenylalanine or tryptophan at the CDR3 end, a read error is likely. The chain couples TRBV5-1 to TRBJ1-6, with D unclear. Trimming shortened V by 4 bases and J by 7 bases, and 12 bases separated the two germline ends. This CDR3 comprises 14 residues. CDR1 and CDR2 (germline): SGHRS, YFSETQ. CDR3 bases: TGCGCCAGCAGCGCGGGGAGTGGCAATTCACCCCTCCACGTT. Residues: CASSAGSGNSPLHV.

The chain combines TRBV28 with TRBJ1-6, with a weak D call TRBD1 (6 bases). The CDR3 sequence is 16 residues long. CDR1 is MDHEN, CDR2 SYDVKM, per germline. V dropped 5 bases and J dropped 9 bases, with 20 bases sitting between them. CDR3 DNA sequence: TGTGCCAGCAGTATACCAACAGGGAGTCTCTCTTCACCCCTCCACTTT. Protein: CASSIPTGSLSSPLHF.

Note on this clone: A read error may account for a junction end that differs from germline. CDR3 in amino acids: CSSSLRGEKLFF. As DNA, the CDR3 is TGTTCCAGCAGCTTGCGAGGTGAAAAACTGTTTTTT. This chain uses TRBV7-9 with TRBJ1-4; D unresolved. This CDR3 has 12 residues. The germline V gene has CDR1 SEHNR and CDR2 FQNEAQ (reference sequence).

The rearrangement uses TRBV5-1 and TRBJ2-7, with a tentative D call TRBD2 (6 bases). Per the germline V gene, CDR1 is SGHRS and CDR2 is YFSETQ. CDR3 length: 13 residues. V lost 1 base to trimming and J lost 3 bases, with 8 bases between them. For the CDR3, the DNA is TGCGCCAGCAGCTTGCAAGCGGGCTACGAGCAGTACTTC. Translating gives CASSLQAGYEQYF.

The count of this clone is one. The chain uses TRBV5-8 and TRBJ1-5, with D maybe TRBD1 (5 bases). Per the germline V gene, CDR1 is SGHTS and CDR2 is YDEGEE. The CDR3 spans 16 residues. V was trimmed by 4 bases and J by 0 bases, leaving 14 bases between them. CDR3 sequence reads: CASSLGRGNSNQPQHF. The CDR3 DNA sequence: TGTGCCAGCAGCCTGGGACGGGGGAATAGCAATCAGCCCCAGCATTTT.

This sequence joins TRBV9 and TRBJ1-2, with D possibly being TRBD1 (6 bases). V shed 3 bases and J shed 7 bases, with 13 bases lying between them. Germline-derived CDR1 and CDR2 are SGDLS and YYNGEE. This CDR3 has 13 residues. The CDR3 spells CASSDPGGLGYTF. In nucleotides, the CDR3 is TGTGCCAGCAGCGACCCCGGGGGGCTTGGCTACACCTTC.

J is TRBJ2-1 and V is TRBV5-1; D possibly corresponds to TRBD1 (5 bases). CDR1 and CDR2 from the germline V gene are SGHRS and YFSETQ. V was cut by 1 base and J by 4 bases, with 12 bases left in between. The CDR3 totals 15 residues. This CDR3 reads CASSLRGNDYNEQFF. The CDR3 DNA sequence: TGCGCCAGCAGCTTGAGGGGAAACGATTACAATGAGCAGTTCTTC.

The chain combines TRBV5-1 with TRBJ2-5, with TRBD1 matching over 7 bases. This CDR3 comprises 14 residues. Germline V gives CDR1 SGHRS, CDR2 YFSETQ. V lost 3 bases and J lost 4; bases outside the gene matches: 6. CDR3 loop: CASSSPGQLETQYF. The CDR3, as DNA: TGCGCCAGCAGCTCTCCGGGACAGTTAGAGACCCAGTACTTC.

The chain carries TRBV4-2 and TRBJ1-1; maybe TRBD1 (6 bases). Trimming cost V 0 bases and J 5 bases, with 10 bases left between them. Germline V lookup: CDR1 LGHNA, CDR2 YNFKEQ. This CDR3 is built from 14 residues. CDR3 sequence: CASSQDRGGTEAFF. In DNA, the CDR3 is TGTGCCAGCAGCCAAGACAGGGGAGGGACTGAAGCTTTCTTT.

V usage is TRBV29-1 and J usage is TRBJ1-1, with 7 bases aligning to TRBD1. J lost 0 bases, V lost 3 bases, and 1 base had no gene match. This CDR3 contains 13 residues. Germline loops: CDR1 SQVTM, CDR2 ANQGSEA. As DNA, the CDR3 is TGCAGCGTTGAGACAGGGATGAACACTGAAGCTTTCTTT. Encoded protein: CSVETGMNTEAFF.

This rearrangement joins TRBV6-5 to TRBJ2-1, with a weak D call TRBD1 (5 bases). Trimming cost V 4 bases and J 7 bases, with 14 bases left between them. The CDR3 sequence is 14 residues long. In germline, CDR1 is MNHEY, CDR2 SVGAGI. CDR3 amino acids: CASSSDMFWNEQFF. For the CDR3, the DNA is TGTGCCAGCAGTTCGGACATGTTTTGGAATGAGCAGTTCTTC.

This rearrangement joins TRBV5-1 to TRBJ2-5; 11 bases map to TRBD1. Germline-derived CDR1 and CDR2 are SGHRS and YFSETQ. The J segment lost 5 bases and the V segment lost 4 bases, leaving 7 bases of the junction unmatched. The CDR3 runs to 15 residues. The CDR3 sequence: CASSRTGGELETQYF. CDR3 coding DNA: TGCGCCAGCAGCAGGACAGGGGGCGAATTGGAGACCCAGTACTTC. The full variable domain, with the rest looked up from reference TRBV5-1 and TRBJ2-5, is KAGVTQTPRYLIKTRGQQVTLSCSPISGHRSVSWYQQTPGQGLQFLFEYFSETQRNKGNFPGRFSGRQFSNSRSEMNVSTLELGDSALYLCASSRTGGELETQYFGPGTRLLVL.

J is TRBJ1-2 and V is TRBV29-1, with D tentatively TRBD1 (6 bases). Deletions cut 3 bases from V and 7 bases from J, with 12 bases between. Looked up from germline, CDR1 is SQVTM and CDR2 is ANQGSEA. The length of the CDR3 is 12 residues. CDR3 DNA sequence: TGCAGCGTTGAGCTACAGGGCTCTGGCTACACCTTC. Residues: CSVELQGSGYTF.

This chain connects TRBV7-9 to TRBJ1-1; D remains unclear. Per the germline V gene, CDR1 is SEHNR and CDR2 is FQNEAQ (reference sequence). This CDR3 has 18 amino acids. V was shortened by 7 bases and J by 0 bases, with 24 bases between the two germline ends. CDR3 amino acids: CASNLSGYGRRVNTEAFF. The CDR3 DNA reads TGTGCCAGCAACCTCTCGGGCTACGGCCGGAGGGTGAACACTGAAGCTTTCTTT.

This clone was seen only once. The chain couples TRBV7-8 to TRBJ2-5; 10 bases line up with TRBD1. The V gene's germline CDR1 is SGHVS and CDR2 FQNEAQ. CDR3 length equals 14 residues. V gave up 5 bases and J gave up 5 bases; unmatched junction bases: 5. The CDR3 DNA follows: TGTGCCAGCAGCCTGACAGGGGGCCGGGAGACCCAGTACTTC. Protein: CASSLTGGRETQYF.

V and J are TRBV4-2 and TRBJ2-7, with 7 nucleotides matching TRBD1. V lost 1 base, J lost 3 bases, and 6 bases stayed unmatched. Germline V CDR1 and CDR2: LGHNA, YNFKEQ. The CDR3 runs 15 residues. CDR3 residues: CASSQAGQVDYEQYF. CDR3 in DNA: TGTGCCAGCAGCCAAGCAGGACAGGTGGACTACGAGCAGTACTTC.

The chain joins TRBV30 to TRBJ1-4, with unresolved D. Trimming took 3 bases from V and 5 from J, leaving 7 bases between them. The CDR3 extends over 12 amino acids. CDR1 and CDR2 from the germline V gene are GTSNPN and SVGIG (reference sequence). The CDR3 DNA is TGTGCCTGGAGGCAGGCAAATGAAAAACTGTTTTTT. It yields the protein CAWRQANEKLFF.